This TCR beta chain was sequenced in a study of blood T cell repertoires in COVID-19. Study-level information: From the United States, Italy and Spain came samples of acute and convalescent COVID-19. T cells, B-cell-depleted T cells, or PBMCs supplied cDNA or gDNA.

As processed by the authors: Amplification from reference gene primers served as the basis for estimated nucleated cell counts. Data came from immunoSEQ multiplex PCR; TCRdb stores just in-frame clones and leaves some out. V, J and clone size were drawn from that table, and D and trimming were deduced from the DNA. The sample shows 130,000 to 150,000 clones, around 80% of them seen only once. V dropped 5 bases and J dropped 4; count of bases not matched to a gene: 5. The germline V gene has CDR1 SGHDT and CDR2 YYEEEE. CDR3 length: 13 amino acids. This chain uses TRBV5-6 with TRBJ1-1, with 7 bases that match TRBD1. This clonotype was sampled from a man in his sixties with active or convalescent COVID-19. Sequences were obtained from peripheral blood. In DNA, the CDR3 is TGTGCCAGCAGGGACAGGTTAGGCACTGAAGCTTTCTTT. It codes for CASRDRLGTEAFF.